A selection of T cell receptor beta chains follows, all from one sample in a study of PD-1 blockade in classical Hodgkin lymphoma. Profiled with immunoSEQ multiplex PCR; TCRdb holds only in-frame clones, not every one. The sample contains around 50,000 clones, almost 90% of which appear only once. The input for sequencing was peripheral blood mononuclear cells (PBMCs), taken before the fourth cycle of nivolumab. These receptors came from a human donor with classical Hodgkin lymphoma. CDR3s include the opening cysteine and the closing phenylalanine or tryptophan.

v_call: TRBV6-1
cdr3_length: 14
cdr3_aa: CASSGGQAFEKLFF

v_call: TRBV6-5
cdr3_length: 15
cdr3_aa: CASSYSTAVSYEQYF

v_call: TRBV11-3
cdr3_length: 14
cdr3_aa: CASSIRGAFYEQYF

v_call: TRBV4-1
cdr3_length: 16
cdr3_aa: CASSQDGYRQDQPQHF

v_call: TRBV4-1
cdr3_length: 16
cdr3_aa: CASSQGASDFYYEQYF

v_call: TRBV7-6
cdr3_length: 13
cdr3_aa: CASRLGSGNTIYF

v_call: TRBV28
cdr3_length: 16
cdr3_aa: CASSPPHQGPTYEQYF

v_call: TRBV18
cdr3_length: 15
cdr3_aa: CASSRINSGANVLTF

v_call: TRBV9
cdr3_length: 20
cdr3_aa: CASSLQGRTSGGGNTDTQYF

v_call: TRBV4-1
cdr3_length: 14
cdr3_aa: CASSQWLAVDEQFF

v_call: TRBV5-1
cdr3_length: 14
cdr3_aa: CASSYGTGNQPQHF

v_call: TRBV5-6
cdr3_length: 15
cdr3_aa: CASSMLAGFTGELFF

v_call: TRBV5-1
cdr3_length: 16
cdr3_aa: CASRNRQGPLLAEAFF

v_call: TRBV19
cdr3_length: 12
cdr3_aa: CASSIGMLELFF

v_call: TRBV29-1
cdr3_length: 15
cdr3_aa: CSVFAGQGIPYEQYF

v_call: TRBV7-8
cdr3_length: 15
cdr3_aa: CASSEPSGSPDTQYF

v_call: TRBV2
cdr3_length: 14
cdr3_aa: CASSEMTANTEAFF

v_call: TRBV9
cdr3_length: 17
cdr3_aa: CASSVGRQGVYQETQYF

v_call: TRBV6-1
cdr3_length: 16
cdr3_aa: CASSEGTSVAGETQYF

v_call: TRBV2
cdr3_length: 14
cdr3_aa: CASIPSRVNTEAFF

v_call: TRBV9
cdr3_length: 13
cdr3_aa: CASSVGGLGELFF

v_call: TRBV7-3
cdr3_length: 12
cdr3_aa: CASSLIGETQYF

v_call: TRBV6-1
cdr3_length: 15
cdr3_aa: CASSIQGRLYNEQFF

v_call: TRBV18
cdr3_length: 14
cdr3_aa: CASSPPSSGGEQYF

v_call: TRBV5-1
cdr3_length: 14
cdr3_aa: CASRDRGYQDGYTF

v_call: TRBV5-5
cdr3_length: 18
cdr3_aa: CASSLKGQGNFLTGELFF

v_call: TRBV12-5
cdr3_length: 17
cdr3_aa: CASGLVGFMTLQETQYF

v_call: TRBV29-1
cdr3_length: 12
cdr3_aa: CSVGLAVYEQYF

v_call: TRBV5-4
cdr3_length: 15
cdr3_aa: CASSPPGRGSDTQYF

v_call: TRBV4-1
cdr3_length: 17
cdr3_aa: CASSQRLGGQDNQPQHF

v_call: TRBV5-4
cdr3_length: 15
cdr3_aa: CASSLAGQGDTEAFF

v_call: TRBV2
cdr3_length: 12
cdr3_aa: CASIDLNYGYTF

v_call: TRBV19
cdr3_length: 15
cdr3_aa: CASSTPLAGGDEQFF

v_call: TRBV5-8
cdr3_length: 16
cdr3_aa: CASSRGQGPANEKLFF

v_call: TRBV28
cdr3_length: 16
cdr3_aa: CASSVMTSGLTGELFF

v_call: TRBV27
cdr3_length: 17
cdr3_aa: CASSSGTGLVAAYGYTF

v_call: TRBV18
cdr3_length: 15
cdr3_aa: CASSPPERGPYEQYF

v_call: TRBV9
cdr3_length: 14
cdr3_aa: CASSVQGSGNTIYF

v_call: TRBV7-7
cdr3_length: 12
cdr3_aa: CASTPSSGELFF

v_call: TRBV27
cdr3_length: 14
cdr3_aa: CASSSYGIRNEQFF

v_call: TRBV11-3
cdr3_length: 15
cdr3_aa: CASSLGGRGSNEQFF

v_call: TRBV30
cdr3_length: 18
cdr3_aa: CAWSVLLAGGLGTDTQYF

v_call: TRBV27
cdr3_length: 16
cdr3_aa: CASKLGVDRLNTEAFF

v_call: TRBV5-1
cdr3_length: 14
cdr3_aa: CASSLGGLGDIQYF

v_call: TRBV7-9
cdr3_length: 19
cdr3_aa: CASSSQSRLAGDQSYEQYF

v_call: TRBV6-1
cdr3_length: 15
cdr3_aa: CASSIRRQGDYEQYF

v_call: TRBV25-1
cdr3_length: 13
cdr3_aa: CASGRGGGTEAFF

v_call: TRBV6-1
cdr3_length: 15
cdr3_aa: CASSAGLAAYNEQFF

v_call: TRBV5-8
cdr3_length: 11
cdr3_aa: CASSQTRGYTF